Reported below is one T cell receptor (beta chain). Its target antigen remains unknown. One base away there is no much larger clone; base qualities are not given. The sample belongs to a study of T-cell memory formation after mild COVID-19 (dated by TCRdb to the early 2020s). Turning to the overall study: Most TCR sequence clusters were specific to one of the two donors. Longitudinal TCRalpha and TCRbeta repertoire sequencing tracked T-cell clones expanding and contracting after mild COVID-19 in two donors. Two young, previously healthy adult volunteers made up the cohort, one male and one female. What the research found in general, with its limitations: Some responding clones were detected in pre-infection memory, which suggested that pre-existing cross-reactive memory T cells had joined the SARS-CoV-2 response. The second-wave clones that peaked on day 37 were not confirmed to be SARS-CoV-2 specific. Clones that contracted from day 15 to 85 showed balanced CD4/CD8 phenotypes, whereas a second wave of clones that expanded from day 15 to 37 leaned towards CD4+. Contracting CD4+ clones were located mainly in the CM and EM memory subsets, whereas CD8+ clones were found to be enriched in EMRA. Only two mild cases were covered in the study, and larger cohorts including severe cases with pre-infection samples were considered necessary.

The run used an Illumina NovaSeq 6000. TCRalpha and TCRbeta cDNA libraries were constructed by 5'RACE with constant-segment primers, with sample barcodes and unique molecular identifiers being introduced. Trizol reagent was used to extract RNA from every sample. Library amplification was performed in two PCR steps, and a second sample barcode and Illumina TruSeq adapters were introduced in the second step. The libraries were sequenced on an Illumina NovaSeq using 2 x 150 bp paired-end reads. The original methods were these. The reads were demultiplexed and collapsed into UMI-guided consensus sequences using migec v1.2.7. Using mixcr v2.1.11, the UMI consensuses were aligned to TRA and TRB V and J templates and assembled into clonotypes. A clonotype was counted as expanded or contracted only when both edgeR and NoisET called the clonotype significant, with the noise models trained on biological replicates. edgeR calls used a false discovery rate-adjusted p below 0.01 and a log2 fold-change threshold of 1. PCA with hierarchical clustering of max-normalized trajectories of the 1000 most abundant clonotypes was used as exploratory dynamics analysis. Separately sequenced CD4+ and CD8+ repertoires were used to assign a CD4 or CD8 phenotype to each responding clone. TCRdb reprocessed the public reads (quality trimming at Q25 with fastp, clone calling with MiXCR) and kept in-frame beta chains. For every CDR3 protein sequence, its rows merge into one entry that carries the most common genes and DNA. TCRdb's processing, not the authors', yielded these V and J calls. This sample lists about 260,000 distinct CDR3 sequences; around 8% were detected once. The top ten constitute roughly 23% of the sample.

V was cut back by 5 bases and J by 3 bases, leaving a gap of 20 bases between them. The CDR3 runs 17 residues from the cysteine to the phenylalanine. Of the read, only the CDR3 DNA is kept; its 51 bases are in frame from base 1. CDR1 is given as MNHEY and CDR2 as SMNVEV, both from the germline V gene (reference sequence). PBMCs were isolated by Ficoll-Paque density gradient centrifugation. This clonotype was sampled from a man between 18 and 29 years old who had mild COVID-19 (a few samples of this study predate the infection). The sample titles of this study are shuffled in the database, so cell type and time point are left out; the donor was told from shared clones. The material sequenced was PBMCs or a T cell subset sorted from them (not recorded which). The chain employs TRBV27 and TRBJ2-1, and TRBD2 may be the D gene, going by 7 matching bases. CDR3 loop: CASSPYAGAVGYNEQFF. The DNA is as follows: TGTGCCAGCAGTCCGTATGCGGGGGCGGTCGGCTACAATGAGCAGTTCTTC.